A selection of T cell receptor beta chains follows, all from one sample in a study of shared clonotypes between healthy human individuals. Some clones are missing from TCRdb's copy, which holds only in-frame ones; the method was immunoSEQ multiplex PCR. The sample yields around 2.5 million clones, over 85% seen once. Sequencing used naive CD4+ T cells from PBMCs. The receptor source for this set is a man between 18 and 35 years old in good health. Some clones in this sample may be carry-over from other donors' samples. Each CDR3 is given with its conserved first and last residue. A D gene is named only where the DNA matches it firmly.

CDR3 DNA | CDR3 protein | D gene | J gene | CDR3 length | V gene
TGTGCCAGCAGCCCGAAGGAGACCCAGTACTTC | CASSPKETQYF | NA | TRBJ2-5 | 11 | TRBV7-2
TGTGCCAGCAGTGCCCGGGACAGGGGTACCTACGAGCAGTACTTC | CASSARDRGTYEQYF | TRBD1 | TRBJ2-7 | 15 | TRBV6-1
TGCAGCGTAGAAAGACAGGGCGCTGAAGCTTTCTTT | CSVERQGAEAFF | TRBD1 | TRBJ1-1 | 12 | TRBV29-1
TGTGCCAGCAGTGACGTGGTTGGCTCCTACGAGCAGTACTTC | CASSDVVGSYEQYF | NA | TRBJ2-7 | 14 | TRBV6-1
TGTGCCACCAGCAGAGACCGAAGGAGATACGAGACCCAGTACTTC | CATSRDRRRYETQYF | NA | TRBJ2-5 | 15 | TRBV15
TGTGCCAGCTACTCTGGGAGTGGGGCCAACGTCCTGACTTTC | CASYSGSGANVLTF | NA | TRBJ2-6 | 14 | TRBV28
TGTGCCAGCAGCGTAGGACAGGCGGCTCAGCCCCAGCATTTT | CASSVGQAAQPQHF | NA | TRBJ1-5 | 14 | TRBV9
TGTGCCAGCAGCTTGATGTCAGCCAGCTCTGGAAACACCATATATTTT | CASSLMSASSGNTIYF | NA | TRBJ1-3 | 16 | TRBV5-8
TGCAGCGTTGAAGGGACTAGCGGGAGGCCCCCCGGATTGCAGTTCTTC | CSVEGTSGRPPGLQFF | TRBD2 | TRBJ2-1 | 16 | TRBV29-1
TGTGCCAGCAGTCGACAAATTAGCAATCAGCCCCAGCATTTT | CASSRQISNQPQHF | NA | TRBJ1-5 | 14 | TRBV28
TGTGCCAGCAGCTTTGGACAGAGCACAGATACGCAGTATTTT | CASSFGQSTDTQYF | NA | TRBJ2-3 | 14 | TRBV5-5
TGTGCCAGTAGCCGAGTACTAGCGGGAGTCAATGAGCAGTTCTTC | CASSRVLAGVNEQFF | TRBD2 | TRBJ2-1 | 15 | TRBV19
TGTGCCAGTAGTATACCTGGGTCACCTACGATCCAGTACTTC | CASSIPGSPTIQYF | NA | TRBJ2-7 | 14 | TRBV19
TGCAGCGTTGAAAGGCAGGTTGATGAGCAGTTCTTC | CSVERQVDEQFF | NA | TRBJ2-1 | 12 | TRBV29-1
TGTGCCAGCAGCTTAGGACTAGCTCCCCCCGGGGAGCTGTTTTTT | CASSLGLAPPGELFF | TRBD2 | TRBJ2-2 | 15 | TRBV7-3
TGTGCCAGCAGTGAAACCCAGGGAGGCCACTGGGAGACCCAGTACTTC | CASSETQGGHWETQYF | NA | TRBJ2-5 | 16 | TRBV6-1
TGTGCCAGCAGCGGAGGGGTTTGGGACACTGAAGCTTTCTTT | CASSGGVWDTEAFF | NA | TRBJ1-1 | 14 | TRBV9
TGTGCCAGCAGCTTATATGAGGGAGGCGAGCAGTACTTC | CASSLYEGGEQYF | NA | TRBJ2-7 | 13 | TRBV11-3